These 30 T cell receptor beta chains came from one sample sequenced in a study of neurological immune-mediated disorders. Each CDR3 protein is one row after TCRdb ran MiXCR on the 5' RACE reads. The sample includes about 20,000 distinct CDR3 sequences, 6% to 8.5% of them seen just once. Sequenced: CD8+ T cells from blood. The receptors shown here come from a woman in her 30s with HTLV-1-associated myelopathy (HAM/TSP).

This clonotype was observed at least ten times. The gene calls are TRBV15 and TRBJ1-3, with D perhaps TRBD1 (5 bases). CDR1 LNHNV and CDR2 YYDKDF come from the germline V gene (reference sequence). The CDR3 has 16 amino acids. V dropped 0 bases and J dropped 2 bases, with 11 bases sitting between them. This chain's CDR3 is CATSRDRSGAGNTIYF. The CDR3, as DNA: TGTGCCACCAGCAGAGATAGGTCGGGGGCTGGAAACACCATATATTTT.

This clonotype was recorded at least ten times. The V and J genes are TRBV6-1 and TRBJ1-1; possibly TRBD1 for D (6 bases). Germline V CDR1 and CDR2: MNHNS, SASEGT. This CDR3 region has 13 residues. Trimming shortened V by 2 bases and J by 5 bases, and 9 bases separated the two germline ends. The CDR3 loop is CASSEWGATEAFF. The CDR3 DNA is TGTGCCAGCAGTGAATGGGGGGCTACTGAAGCTTTCTTT.

This clonotype came up many times. The chain has TRBV19 and TRBJ1-1; no clear D gene. Germline V gene lookup returns CDR1 LNHDA and CDR2 SQIVND (reference sequence). The ends were cut back, 3 bases at V and 1 base at J, with 6 bases in the middle. The CDR3 runs 13 residues. This chain's CDR3 is CASSISSNTEAFF. The CDR3, as DNA: TGTGCCAGTAGTATCTCGTCGAACACTGAAGCTTTCTTT.

By share, this clonotype counts as medium-sized. This chain joins TRBV27 and TRBJ1-5; D might be TRBD1 (6 bases). This CDR3 has 18 residues. Germline lookup yields CDR1 MNHEY and CDR2 SMNVEV (reference sequence). The V end lost 5 bases, the J end lost 3 bases, and 23 bases lay between the germline ends. The CDR3 sequence is CASSEHSPNRDHNQPQHF. CDR3 coding DNA: TGTGCCAGCAGTGAGCACTCCCCCAACAGGGATCACAATCAGCCCCAGCATTTT.

At least ten counts were recorded for this clonotype. The chain uses TRBV10-1 and TRBJ2-3, with D maybe TRBD2 (6 bases). Trimming cost V 5 bases and J 5 bases, with 17 bases left between them. Germline lookup yields CDR1 WNHNN and CDR2 SYGVQD (reference sequence). The length of the CDR3 is 15 residues. CDR3 DNA sequence: TGCGCCAGCAGTCCATACGAGGCGGGGAAAGATACGCAGTATTTT. Residues: CASSPYEAGKDTQYF.

This clonotype was observed many times. V is TRBV6-6 and J is TRBJ1-2; 11 bases are a match to TRBD1. The CDR3 sequence is 13 residues long. Germline V gene sequence: CDR1 MNHNY, CDR2 SVGAGI (reference sequence). After removal of 9 bases from V and 7 bases from J, the junction contained 7 bases not matched to a gene. CDR3 nucleotide sequence: TGTGCCAGTGGGACAGGGGGAATACTTGGCTACACCTTC. Translating gives CASGTGGILGYTF.

This clonotype was seen only once. This may arise from a read error, as a much more abundant clone is one base away. The chain combines TRBV7-9 with TRBJ2-3; tentative D call: TRBD1 (6 bases). CDR3 length equals 14 residues. Germline V CDR1 and CDR2: SEHNR, FQNEAQ (reference sequence). CDR3 in amino acids: CASSWGQSKDTQYF. CDR3 DNA: TGTGCCAGCAGCTGGGGACAAAGCAAAGATACGCAGTATTTT.

This clonotype was seen many times. The V and J genes are TRBV4-1 and TRBJ1-5; 8 bases are shared with TRBD1. Germline CDR1 and CDR2: MGHRA and YSYEKL. The CDR3 has 17 amino acids. Trimming at V came to 3 bases and at J to 3 bases, leaving 10 bases not matched to a gene. Written as DNA, the CDR3 is TGCGCCAGCAGCCAGGCCCCAGGACAGGGCTACAATCAGCCCCAGCATTTT. This gives the protein CASSQAPGQGYNQPQHF.

In this sample, this clonotype turned up a few times. V and J are TRBV6-4 and TRBJ2-1; 7 positions match TRBD2. The CDR3 runs to 12 residues. CDR1 and CDR2 from the germline V gene are MRHNA and SNTAGT. V lost 11 bases and J lost 4; bases outside the gene matches: 5. In nucleotides, the CDR3 is TGTGCCGGGGGGGGGAGATACAATGAGCAGTTCTTC. This encodes CAGGGRYNEQFF.

The chain uses TRBV7-6 and TRBJ2-1; D possibly corresponds to TRBD1 (5 bases). Germline CDR1 reads SGHVS; CDR2 reads FNYEAQ. The V end lost 7 bases, the J end lost 9 bases, and 16 bases lay between the germline ends. The CDR3 has 13 residues. In DNA form, the CDR3 reads TGTGCCAGCACCCAGGAACTGGGGCGTGAGCAGTTCTTC. Residues: CASTQELGREQFF.

This clonotype was seen repeatedly, ten times or more. The gene calls are TRBV6-5 and TRBJ1-2; 7 bases map to TRBD1. The CDR3 contains 13 residues. The germline CDR1 and CDR2 sequences are MNHEY and SVGAGI. The ends lost 6 bases at V and 4 bases at J; junction bases unmatched: 5. CDR3 sequence (DNA): TGTGCCAGCAGCCTCGGGGACAGCTATGGCTACACCTTC. This gives the protein CASSLGDSYGYTF.

This clonotype has at least ten counts. The V call is TRBV20-1, the J call TRBJ2-3; 9 bases match TRBD2. CDR3 length: 19 residues. Germline values: CDR1 DFQATT, CDR2 SNEGSKA (reference sequence). Trimming took 2 bases from V and 3 from J; bases not matched to a gene: 18. CDR3 protein: CSARIIGEMAGGPTDTQYF. CDR3 sequence (DNA): TGCAGTGCTAGAATCATTGGGGAGATGGCGGGGGGGCCAACAGATACGCAGTATTTT.

This clonotype has ten or more counts. The chain couples TRBV2 to TRBJ2-1; D is possibly TRBD1 (5 bases). CDR1 SNHLY and CDR2 FYNNEI come from the germline V gene. The V gene lost 4 bases and the J gene lost 7 bases, with 11 bases spanning the gap. This CDR3 region has 13 residues. The CDR3 is CASSGQGSNEQFF. The CDR3 DNA is TGTGCCAGCAGTGGGCAGGGTAGTAATGAGCAGTTCTTC.

This clonotype was counted at least ten times. The chain employs TRBV9 and TRBJ2-3; D is unresolved. With 0 bases removed from V and 2 bases from J, the gap between germline ends came to 4 bases. This CDR3 is built from 13 residues. Germline values: CDR1 SGDLS, CDR2 YYNGEE. CDR3 amino acids: CASSVEVTDTQYF. In DNA, the CDR3 is TGTGCCAGCAGCGTAGAGGTCACAGATACGCAGTATTTT.

This chain links TRBV6-2 or TRBV6-3 with TRBJ2-2, with D unresolved. The CDR3 has 12 residues. Germline V gene lookup returns CDR1 MNHEY and CDR2 SVGEGT. CDR3 sequence: CTTGQDTGELFF. As DNA, the CDR3 is TGTACCACCGGCCAAGACACCGGGGAGCTGTTTTTT.

There are many counts of this clonotype. The V call is TRBV5-1, the J call TRBJ1-1; D is perhaps TRBD1 (6 bases). Germline-derived CDR1 and CDR2 are SGHRS and YFSETQ. The V end was cut by 0 bases, the J end by 4 bases, with 13 bases between. The CDR3 spans 15 residues. CDR3 amino acids: CASSLAGAGFTEAFF. CDR3 bases: TGCGCCAGCAGCTTGGCAGGGGCGGGTTTCACTGAAGCTTTCTTT.

This clonotype has ten or more counts. The V call is TRBV6-4, the J call TRBJ2-1, with 8 bases identical to TRBD1. Trimming at V came to 4 bases and at J to 6 bases, leaving 8 bases not matched to a gene. The CDR3 totals 15 residues. Germline CDR1 MRHNA, CDR2 SNTAGT. CDR3 region: CASSARTGTPNEQFF. In DNA form, the CDR3 reads TGTGCCAGCAGTGCCCGGACAGGGACCCCCAATGAGCAGTTCTTC.

This clonotype was recorded at least ten times. The CDR3 nucleotides are TGCAGTGTTCCGGACCAAACAACGAACACTGAAGCTTTCTTT. Its protein product is CSVPDQTTNTEAFF. The chain uses TRBV20-1 and TRBJ1-1; unclear D gene. The CDR3 has 14 amino acids. Germline V gene lookup returns CDR1 DFQATT and CDR2 SNEGSKA (reference sequence). V dropped 7 bases and J dropped 1 base, with 16 bases sitting between them.

This clonotype was counted at least ten times. This chain uses TRBV5-1 with TRBJ2-1; unclear D gene. The length of the CDR3 is 13 residues. The V end lost 0 bases, the J end lost 6 bases, and 7 bases lay between the germline ends. Germline CDR1 and CDR2: SGHRS and YFSETQ. CDR3 DNA: TGCGCCAGCAGCTTGGCCTCCCGCAATGAGCAGTTCTTC. Translated, it gives CASSLASRNEQFF.

This clonotype was counted many times. This chain connects TRBV5-6 to TRBJ1-2, with D tentatively TRBD1 (5 bases). This CDR3 has 14 residues. Germline assignment: CDR1 SGHDT and CDR2 YYEEEE. Deletions cut 4 bases from V and 1 base from J, with 11 bases between. CDR3 loop: CASSAEQVNYGYTF. The CDR3 nucleotides read TGTGCCAGCAGCGCTGAACAGGTTAACTATGGCTACACCTTC.

Ten or more counts support this clonotype. The rearrangement joins TRBV11-3 to TRBJ2-1, with D perhaps TRBD2 (6 bases). The V gene's germline CDR1 is SGHNT and CDR2 YENEEA. CDR3 size: 14 residues. Trimming removed 1 base from V and 10 bases from J, with 14 bases in between. The CDR3 DNA reads TGTGCCAGCAGCTTAGCCGGGACTTCCCAAGAGCAGTTCTTC. This encodes CASSLAGTSQEQFF.

This clonotype was observed at least ten times. The chain joins TRBV6-4 to TRBJ2-1, with 13 bases that match TRBD2. Germline V gene sequence: CDR1 MRHNA, CDR2 SNTAGT. Trimming at V came to 5 bases and at J to 7 bases, leaving 5 bases not matched to a gene. This CDR3 is 15 amino acids long. The CDR3 region has the DNA TGTGCCAGCAGTCAACTAGCGGGGGGGCCGAATGAGCAGTTCTTC. Protein product: CASSQLAGGPNEQFF.

In its sample, this clonotype ranks as medium-sized. J is TRBJ2-1 and V is TRBV24-1; D is unresolved. The CDR3 loop spans 14 amino acids. V lost 0 bases and J lost 7, with 9 bases in between. The germline gives CDR1 KGHDR, CDR2 SFDVKD. CDR3 sequence reads: CATSDLSQINEQFF. The CDR3 DNA reads TGTGCCACCAGTGATTTGTCCCAGATTAATGAGCAGTTCTTC.

This clonotype occurred many times. The genes are TRBV7-9 and TRBJ1-6, with D hard to call. V lost 4 bases to trimming and J lost 5 bases, with 9 bases between them. The CDR3 covers 14 residues. Germline assignment: CDR1 SEHNR and CDR2 FQNEAQ (reference sequence). In DNA, the CDR3 is TGTGCCAGCAGCTCTGGGCCCAATAATTCACCCCTCCACTTT. Its translation: CASSSGPNNSPLHF.

This clonotype has ten or more counts. The V call is TRBV3-1, the J call TRBJ2-7; D perhaps matches TRBD2 (5 bases). V was trimmed by 1 base and J by 3 bases, leaving 19 bases between them. This CDR3 is 17 amino acids long. Looked up from germline, CDR1 is LGHDT and CDR2 is YNNKEL (reference sequence). The CDR3 reads CASSQGGSGEYFYEQYF. In nucleotides, the CDR3 is TGTGCCAGCAGCCAAGGTGGCTCCGGGGAATACTTCTACGAGCAGTACTTC.

Turning to this clonotype: A much larger clonotype is one base distant, so this may be a read error. The chain couples TRBV3-1 to TRBJ2-1; 7 bases are a match to TRBD1. CDR3 length: 12 amino acids. Germline loops: CDR1 LGHDT, CDR2 YNNKEL (reference sequence). CDR3 amino acids: CASNQGGAEQFF. CDR3 nucleotide sequence: TGTGCCAGCAACCAAGGGGGCGCTGAGCAGTTCTTC.

This clonotype was observed once. A much larger clone lies a single base off, so this may be a read error. This chain joins TRBV10-2 and TRBJ2-2, with a weak D call TRBD2 (5 bases). The CDR3 consists of 14 residues. Germline V gives CDR1 WSHSY, CDR2 SAAADI. The CDR3 DNA reads as TGCGCCAGCAGTGACCCCGCCCGGACCGGGGAGATGTTTTTT. Translating it yields CASSDPARTGEMFF.

This clonotype was detected many times. The chain combines TRBV12-3 or TRBV12-4 with TRBJ2-7; possibly TRBD1 or TRBD2 for D (5 bases each). V lost 3 bases and J 3 bases, leaving 15 bases between the germline ends. There are 15 residues in the CDR3. CDR3 DNA: TGTGCCAGCAGTTTGGCAGGGACGGAACTCTACGAGCAGTACTTC. Translating gives CASSLAGTELYEQYF.

This clonotype was recorded at least ten times. The chain is built from TRBV7-6 and TRBJ1-1; a weak D match, TRBD1 (5 bases). V was trimmed by 4 bases and J by 8 bases, leaving 17 bases between them. The CDR3 extends over 14 amino acids. CDR1 is SGHVS and CDR2 is FNYEAQ in the germline V gene. DNA for the CDR3: TGTGCCAGCAGCTCCAGGGAAGGGACGGACGAAGCTTTCTTT. This sequence encodes CASSSREGTDEAFF.

The genes are TRBV20-1 and TRBJ1-3, with D hard to call. Germline V gives CDR1 DFQATT, CDR2 SNEGSKA (reference sequence). The CDR3 runs 11 residues. V lost 7 bases and J 3 bases, leaving 7 bases between the germline ends. CDR3 coding DNA: TGCAGTGTTCATGATGGAAACACCATATATTTT. It yields the protein CSVHDGNTIYF.